The 25 T cell receptor beta chains given below trace back to one sample, sequenced in a study of cytomegalovirus exposure and HLA in healthy donors (dated by TCRdb to the late 2010s). The library was obtained by the immunoSEQ multiplex PCR assay. For the multiplex PCR, a mixture combining 60 forward primers for TCR Vbeta segments and 13 reverse primers for TCR Jbeta segments was used. Held by TCRdb, this immuneACCESS table contains in-frame sequences only and omits some clones. Under half of the omission traces to an unresolved V gene where checked; the cause of the rest is unknown. This sample has about 200,000 clones in its table, and roughly 85% of those were observed once. Together, the top ten hold around 2.3% of the sample. Material for sequencing was PBMCs. Source of these receptors: a woman aged 45-59 years in good health and CMV-seronegative.

This chain joins TRBV2 and TRBJ1-2; D possibly corresponds to TRBD1 (5 bases). This CDR3 contains 13 residues. Deletions cut 8 bases from V and 4 bases from J, with 14 bases between. CDR1 and CDR2 from the germline V gene are SNHLY and FYNNEI. The CDR3 coding sequence is TGTGCCAGCGGGGGGACCGTGAGCTATGGCTACACCTTC. Amino acids: CASGGTVSYGYTF.

The rearrangement uses TRBV4-1 and TRBJ2-7; no firm D call. V lost 1 base, J lost 9 bases, and 10 bases lay in between. Germline CDR1 is MGHRA and CDR2 is YSYEKL. The CDR3 has 12 residues. The CDR3 nucleotides read TGCGCCAGCAGCCAAGTTCGGTCTCGGCAGTACTTC. Translating it yields CASSQVRSRQYF.

The CDR3 sequence: CASSSRQGSGYTF. CDR3 coding DNA: TGTGCCAGCAGCTCCCGACAGGGGTCTGGCTACACCTTC. The J gene is TRBJ1-2, the V gene TRBV7-2; 8 positions match TRBD1. The CDR3 extends over 13 amino acids. CDR1 and CDR2 (germline): SGHTA, FQGNSA. Trimming at V came to 4 bases and at J to 7 bases, leaving 5 bases not matched to a gene. Complete variable domain (other parts from reference TRBV7-2 and TRBJ1-2): GAGVSQSPSNKVTEKGKDVELRCDPISGHTALYWYRQSLGQGLEFLIYFQGNSAPDKSGLPSDRFSAERTGGSVSTLTIQRTQQEDSAVYLCASSSRQGSGYTFGSGTRLTVV.

The CDR3 region is CAISTGETGNTIYF. As DNA, the CDR3 is TGTGCCATCAGTACAGGGGAAACTGGAAACACCATATATTTT. The V and J genes are TRBV10-3 and TRBJ1-3, with 7 bases fitting TRBD1. CDR3 length equals 14 residues. The junction had 3 bases not matched to a gene; V was cut back by 5 bases and J by 2 bases. In germline, CDR1 is ENHRY, CDR2 SYGVKD.

CDR3 protein: CSVEDLKAASGNNEQFF. The CDR3 nucleotides read TGCAGCGTTGAAGATCTTAAGGCGGCTAGCGGAAACAATGAGCAGTTCTTC. The chain uses TRBV29-1 and TRBJ2-1; 7 nucleotides match TRBD2. CDR1 and CDR2 (germline): SQVTM, ANQGSEA. This CDR3 spans 17 amino acids. The ends lost 0 bases at V and 5 bases at J; junction bases unmatched: 13.

This sequence joins TRBV7-9 and TRBJ2-1; 9 nucleotides agree with TRBD2. CDR3 size: 19 residues. With V trimmed by 5 bases and J by 2 bases, 16 bases remained unmatched. Germline V gives CDR1 SEHNR, CDR2 FQNEAQ (reference sequence). The CDR3 is CASSPRGSGSGSTYNEQFF. The DNA for the CDR3 is TGTGCCAGCAGCCCCCGGGGTAGCGGGAGTGGTAGCACCTACAATGAGCAGTTCTTC.

The J gene is TRBJ2-6, the V gene TRBV28; no reliable D call. The CDR3 is 15 residues long. Trimming removed 3 bases at V and 1 base at J, with 7 bases between. CDR1 MDHEN and CDR2 SYDVKM come from the germline V gene. CDR3 bases: TGTGCCAGCAGTTTGCGACAATCTGGGGCCAACGTCCTGACTTTC. Amino acid sequence: CASSLRQSGANVLTF.

The chain combines TRBV30 with TRBJ2-7; D is ambiguous. V lost 0 bases and J 3 bases, leaving 12 bases between the germline ends. The germline CDR1 and CDR2 sequences are GTSNPN and SVGIG (reference sequence). The CDR3 is 14 residues long. The CDR3 sequence: CAWSVPSRIYEQYF. The CDR3 coding sequence is TGTGCCTGGAGTGTACCGTCCAGGATCTACGAGCAGTACTTC. Variable domain in full (rest from reference TRBV30 and TRBJ2-7): SQTIHQWPATLVQPVGSPLSLECTVEGTSNPNLYWYRQAAGRGLQLLFYSVGIGQISSEVPQNLSASRPQDRQFILSSKKLLLSDSGFYLCAWSVPSRIYEQYFGPGTRLTVT.

This chain joins TRBV7-9 and TRBJ1-4; no reliable D call. This CDR3 has 15 residues. V dropped 1 base and J dropped 8 bases, with 14 bases sitting between them. Germline CDR1 SEHNR, CDR2 FQNEAQ (reference sequence). The CDR3 DNA is TGTGCCAGCAGCTTAGTAGGCGGCACGGGGGAAAAACTGTTTTTT. Translating gives CASSLVGGTGEKLFF.

The chain uses TRBV6-1 and TRBJ2-1; 13 nucleotides match TRBD2. This CDR3 has 16 amino acids. Trimming cost V 4 bases and J 8 bases; bases outside gene matches: 8. Germline V gene data show CDR1 as MNHNS and CDR2 as SASEGT. This chain's CDR3 is CASSGRGLAGRDEQFF. The CDR3 DNA follows: TGTGCCAGCAGTGGAAGGGGACTAGCGGGGAGAGATGAGCAGTTCTTC.

The chain employs TRBV5-1 and TRBJ2-3, with TRBD2 matching 10 bases. CDR3 length: 17 amino acids. V shed 1 base, J shed 1 base, and the junction held 6 bases outside the gene matches. Germline V CDR1 and CDR2: SGHRS, YFSETQ. CDR3 loop: CASSLLTSGTRTDTQYF. CDR3 DNA: TGCGCCAGCAGCTTGTTAACTAGCGGGACCCGCACAGATACGCAGTATTTT.

The rearrangement links TRBV12-5 to TRBJ2-1; 9 bases are a match to TRBD2. The CDR3 consists of 16 residues. Trimming took 3 bases from V and 9 from J; bases not matched to a gene: 12. From germline, CDR1 is LGHNT and CDR2 FRNRAP. For the CDR3, the DNA is TGTGCTAGTGGTTTAGGCGGGAGGGCGGAGAGGGGTGAGCAGTTCTTC. Residues: CASGLGGRAERGEQFF.

The chain links TRBV29-1 to TRBJ2-5, with D tentatively TRBD2 (6 bases). V lost 4 bases to trimming and J lost 0 bases, with 12 bases between them. Germline loops: CDR1 SQVTM, CDR2 ANQGSEA. CDR3 length equals 14 residues. CDR3 loop: CSVVRGSYQETQYF. CDR3 bases: TGCAGCGTTGTGCGGGGCTCCTACCAAGAGACCCAGTACTTC.

J is TRBJ1-5 and V is TRBV10-2, with a possible D match to TRBD1 (6 bases). Germline-derived CDR1 and CDR2 are WSHSY and SAAADI. The V end lost 3 bases, the J end lost 7 bases, and 16 bases lay between the germline ends. The CDR3 covers 15 residues. The CDR3 nucleotides read TGCGCCAGCAGTGATTCCGGCAGGGGAAGACAGCCCCAGCATTTT. Protein sequence: CASSDSGRGRQPQHF.

The V and J genes are TRBV19 and TRBJ1-2; 12 bases match TRBD1. CDR1 and CDR2 (germline): LNHDA, SQIVND (reference sequence). The V segment lost 9 bases and the J segment 5 bases; nucleotides outside the gene matches: 10. The CDR3 loop spans 15 amino acids. The CDR3 DNA reads TGTGCCAGCAGGGACAGGGGGCCGTCGGATTATGGCTACACCTTC. Protein sequence: CASRDRGPSDYGYTF.

This chain connects TRBV9 to TRBJ2-5; D ambiguous. This CDR3 is built from 15 residues. Germline V CDR1 and CDR2: SGDLS, YYNGEE. Trimming removed 0 bases from V and 5 bases from J, with 14 bases in between. DNA of the CDR3: TGTGCCAGCAGCGTAGGTCGAGCGACGTGGGAGACCCAGTACTTC. Amino acids: CASSVGRATWETQYF. Together with reference TRBV9 and TRBJ2-5, the CDR3 gives the full variable domain: DSGVTQTPKHLITATGQRVTLRCSPRSGDLSVYWYQQSLDQGLQFLIQYYNGEERAKGNILERFSAQQFPDLHSELNLSSLELGDSALYFCASSVGRATWETQYFGPGTRLLVL.

V usage is TRBV19 and J usage is TRBJ1-5; no clear D. This CDR3 region has 15 residues. Deletions cut 5 bases from V and 7 bases from J, with 18 bases between. Germline-derived CDR1 and CDR2 are LNHDA and SQIVND (reference sequence). The CDR3 region is CASSPPRISGQPQHF. DNA of the CDR3: TGTGCCAGTAGTCCCCCTAGGATCTCCGGGCAGCCCCAGCATTTT. The variable domain in full, completed from reference TRBV19 and TRBJ1-5, reads DGGITQSPKYLFRKEGQNVTLSCEQNLNHDAMYWYRQDPGQGLRLIYYSQIVNDFQKGDIAEGYSVSREKKESFPLTVTSAQKNPTAFYLCASSPPRISGQPQHFGDGTRLSIL.

The V gene is TRBV18, the J gene TRBJ2-7; TRBD2 is a possible D gene (5 bases). Germline assignment: CDR1 KGHSH and CDR2 LQKENI. There are 14 residues in the CDR3. The V end was cut by 4 bases, the J end by 3 bases, with 13 bases between. CDR3 in amino acids: CASSLTLGVYEQYF. CDR3 DNA sequence: TGTGCCAGCTCACTGACTCTCGGGGTCTACGAGCAGTACTTC. Variable domain in full (rest from reference TRBV18 and TRBJ2-7): NAGVMQNPRHLVRRRGQEARLRCSPMKGHSHVYWYRQLPEEGLKFMVYLQKENIIDESGMPKERFSAEFPKEGPSILRIQQVVRGDSAAYFCASSLTLGVYEQYFGPGTRLTVT.

This rearrangement joins TRBV18 to TRBJ2-5; D may be TRBD1 (5 bases). CDR3 size: 14 residues. Looked up from germline, CDR1 is KGHSH and CDR2 is LQKENI. V lost 2 bases to trimming and J lost 4 bases, with 11 bases between them. The CDR3 spells CASSPFGQGETQYF. CDR3 DNA: TGTGCCAGCTCACCATTCGGGCAGGGAGAGACCCAGTACTTC.

The CDR3 sequence is CASSLVPGNQPQHF. The CDR3 region has the DNA TGTGCCAGCAGCTTAGTTCCGGGGAATCAGCCCCAGCATTTT. The chain uses TRBV7-8 and TRBJ1-5; D gene unclear. The germline V and J ends were trimmed by 1 base and 4 bases, with 8 bases remaining between them. Germline V lookup: CDR1 SGHVS, CDR2 FQNEAQ. CDR3 length: 14 residues.

The rearrangement joins TRBV7-8 to TRBJ2-2; 8 bases agree with TRBD1. Trimming removed 1 base from V and 3 bases from J; junction bases left unmatched: 7. The CDR3 contains 17 residues. Germline V gives CDR1 SGHVS, CDR2 FQNEAQ. The CDR3 sequence is CASSLVFWGQDTGELFF. In DNA form, the CDR3 reads TGTGCCAGCAGCTTAGTCTTTTGGGGACAGGACACCGGGGAGCTGTTTTTT.

This rearrangement joins TRBV14 to TRBJ2-2, with TRBD1 matching 7 bases. With V trimmed by 5 bases and J by 2 bases, 11 bases remained unmatched. The CDR3 consists of 17 residues. Germline CDR1 reads SGHDN; CDR2 reads FVKESK. CDR3 nucleotides: TGTGCCAGCAGCGCGCGACAGGGAAGCAGAAACACCGGGGAGCTGTTTTTT. It translates to CASSARQGSRNTGELFF.

CDR3 amino acids: CASSWDSAVYTF. CDR3 nucleotide sequence: TGCGCCAGCAGCTGGGACAGCGCTGTCTACACCTTC. The chain couples TRBV5-1 to TRBJ1-2, with TRBD1 matching 7 bases. Unmatched junction bases numbered 6, after V lost 3 bases and J lost 10 bases. CDR1 and CDR2 (germline): SGHRS, YFSETQ. This CDR3 has 12 residues.

The CDR3 protein is CASSLGPGGEGDEQYF. The CDR3 DNA is TGTGCCAGCAGCTTAGGCCCTGGGGGGGAGGGAGACGAGCAGTACTTC. The V and J genes are TRBV7-9 and TRBJ2-7, with 7 bases identical to TRBD2. CDR1 and CDR2 (germline): SEHNR, FQNEAQ (reference sequence). V shed 1 base, J shed 5 bases, and the junction held 11 bases outside the gene matches. The CDR3 is made up of 16 amino acids.

This chain links TRBV18 with TRBJ2-2; weak D call: TRBD2 (6 bases). The CDR3 contains 17 residues. The germline gives CDR1 KGHSH, CDR2 LQKENI. The V end lost 3 bases, the J end lost 0 bases, and 14 bases lay between the germline ends. This chain's CDR3 is CASSPIHRGTNTGELFF. CDR3 coding DNA: TGTGCCAGCTCACCTATCCATCGGGGGACGAACACCGGGGAGCTGTTTTTT.